The T cell receptor (beta chain) described here comes from a study of monozygotic twins with inflammatory bowel disease. This CDR3 spans 12 amino acids. Germline V gives CDR1 MDHEN, CDR2 SYDVKM. Reanalyzing the 5' RACE reads, TCRdb keeps one entry per CDR3 protein, without DNA. Its clone listing holds around 140,000 distinct CDR3 sequences. This receptor was obtained from a human donor with ulcerative colitis or Crohn's disease, or a healthy co-twin of an affected twin (not recorded which). The chain recombines TRBV28 with TRBJ2-1; checking the TCRdb D call of TRBD1 is not possible without DNA. The sequencing input was blood. The CDR3 loop reads CASSLLRGGQFF.